The source of this T cell receptor beta chain is a study of OX40 agonist ivuxolimab in advanced cancers. This CDR3 comprises 14 residues. The V segment lost 4 bases and the J segment 7 bases; nucleotides outside the gene matches: 4. The germline V gene encodes CDR1 SGHTA and CDR2 FQGNSA. Data came from immunoSEQ multiplex PCR; TCRdb stores just in-frame clones and leaves some out. The sample holds about 70,000 clones, about 83% seen once. V is TRBV7-2 and J is TRBJ2-2; 9 bases map to TRBD2. The specimen comprised CD4+ or CD8+ T cells sorted from blood, sampled in a trial of the OX40 agonist ivuxolimab. This TCR came from an adult with an advanced solid tumor such as melanoma, head and neck, liver or kidney cancer. This CDR3 reads CASSSGLAGGELFF. The CDR3 nucleotides read TGTGCCAGCAGCTCGGGACTAGCAGGCGGGGAGCTGTTTTTT. The variable domain in full, with the rest retrieved from reference TRBV7-2 and TRBJ2-2, is GAGVSQSPSNKVTEKGKDVELRCDPISGHTALYWYRQSLGQGLEFLIYFQGNSAPDKSGLPSDRFSAERTGGSVSTLTIQRTQQEDSAVYLCASSSGLAGGELFFGEGSRLTVL.